The 32 T cell receptor beta chains reported below all come from one sample, sequenced in a study of blood T cell repertoires in COVID-19 (dated by TCRdb to the early 2020s). The library was obtained by the immunoSEQ multiplex PCR assay. The immuneACCESS repertoire file appears here via TCRdb, limited to in-frame rearrangements. These files lack a portion of the clones; in checked studies, under half of the deficit traces to unresolved V genes, and the cause of the others is not known. In all, the sample holds about 39,000 clones, and about nine tenths of those were seen once. 2.2% of the sample rests with the top ten. Sequenced sample: peripheral blood. These receptors all come from a man aged 50 to 59 with active COVID-19.

This chain joins TRBV5-1 and TRBJ2-1, with TRBD1 identical over 8 bases. The V and J ends lost 4 bases and 7 bases, in that order; junction bases with no gene match: 10. The V gene's germline CDR1 is SGHRS and CDR2 YFSETQ. The CDR3 contains 15 residues. This chain's CDR3 is CASSQEDREINEQFF. The CDR3 coding sequence is TGCGCCAGCAGCCAAGAGGACAGGGAGATAAATGAGCAGTTCTTC.

The V and J genes are TRBV3-1 (or the pseudogene TRBV3-2) and TRBJ1-3; D gene unclear. The V gene's germline CDR1 is LGHDT and CDR2 YNNKEL (reference sequence). Trimming left V 1 base short and J 7 bases short, with 11 bases between. CDR3 length: 14 amino acids. The CDR3 DNA is TGTGCCAGCAGCCAAGGAGGGATTGGGAACACCATATATTTT. This encodes CASSQGGIGNTIYF.

This sequence joins TRBV7-9 and TRBJ2-7; D possibly corresponds to TRBD1 (6 bases). CDR3 length equals 14 residues. The V gene's germline CDR1 is SEHNR and CDR2 FQNEAQ (reference sequence). V lost 3 bases and J lost 0, with 9 bases in between. CDR3 coding DNA: TGTGCCAGCAGCTTCCCAGGGGCCTCCTACGAGCAGTACTTC. It encodes CASSFPGASYEQYF.

The V gene is TRBV6-4, the J gene TRBJ1-1; 8 nucleotides align to TRBD1. The germline V gene has CDR1 MRHNA and CDR2 SNTAGT. The V segment lost 6 bases and the J segment 3 bases; nucleotides outside the gene matches: 3. This CDR3 has 13 amino acids. CDR3 nucleotides: TGTGCCAGCAGCCTGACAGGGGACACTGAAGCTTTCTTT. As protein: CASSLTGDTEAFF.

The sample holds one count of this clone. Other DNA sequences of this sample code for an identical CDR3. The V and J genes are TRBV18 and TRBJ1-1; D unclear. The CDR3 is made up of 13 amino acids. Looked up from germline, CDR1 is KGHSH and CDR2 is LQKENI. The germline V and J ends were trimmed by 2 bases and 0 bases, with 4 bases remaining between them. CDR3 sequence (DNA): TGTGCCAGCTCACCAGGCTTGAACACTGAAGCTTTCTTT. This translates into CASSPGLNTEAFF.

This chain links TRBV18 with TRBJ2-1, with TRBD2 as a possible D gene (5 bases). Germline-derived CDR1 and CDR2 are KGHSH and LQKENI. The V and J ends lost 3 bases and 3 bases respectively, with 9 bases between them. The CDR3 covers 14 residues. In DNA form, the CDR3 reads TGTGCCAGCTCACCGCTCCGGGACTACAATGAGCAGTTCTTC. This sequence encodes CASSPLRDYNEQFF.

V usage is TRBV5-6 and J usage is TRBJ1-5; 7 nucleotides match TRBD1. Germline CDR1 SGHDT, CDR2 YYEEEE. J gave up 2 bases and V 0 bases, and 5 bases lay outside the gene matches. There are 16 residues in the CDR3. The CDR3 region has the DNA TGTGCCAGCAGCTTGGGGGCAGGGGGTGGCAATCAGCCCCAGCATTTT. The encoded protein is CASSLGAGGGNQPQHF.

The V call is TRBV5-4, the J call TRBJ2-5; 8 bases agree with TRBD1. The CDR3 spans 16 residues. Per the germline V gene, CDR1 is SGHNT and CDR2 is YYREEE (reference sequence). Unmatched junction bases numbered 13, after V lost 4 bases and J lost 5 bases. The CDR3 protein is CASSASASGQGETQYF. The CDR3 DNA sequence: TGTGCCAGCAGCGCCTCGGCTTCCGGACAGGGTGAGACCCAGTACTTC. Variable domain in full (rest from reference TRBV5-4 and TRBJ2-5): ETGVTQSPTHLIKTRGQQVTLRCSSQSGHNTVSWYQQALGQGPQFIFQYYREEENGRGNFPPRFSGLQFPNYSSELNVNALELDDSALYLCASSASASGQGETQYFGPGTRLLVL.

The rearrangement links TRBV5-1 to TRBJ2-1, with 8 bases fitting TRBD1. CDR3 length equals 14 residues. J gave up 11 bases and V 0 bases, and 7 bases lay outside the gene matches. The germline V gene has CDR1 SGHRS and CDR2 YFSETQ. DNA for the CDR3: TGCGCCAGCAGCTTGGGGCGGACAGGGCCACAGCAGTTCTTC. The encoded protein is CASSLGRTGPQQFF.

V and J are TRBV6-2 or TRBV6-3 and TRBJ1-4; 7 bases line up with TRBD1. Trimming at V came to 5 bases and at J to 6 bases, leaving 12 bases not matched to a gene. Per the germline V gene, CDR1 is MNHEY and CDR2 is SVGEGT. This CDR3 is 16 amino acids long. CDR3 nucleotide sequence: TGTGCCAGCAGTCTCGCGACAGGGACTGGGGATGAAAAACTGTTTTTT. It encodes CASSLATGTGDEKLFF.

This sequence joins TRBV4-1 and TRBJ1-1; 7 nucleotides agree with TRBD1. After removal of 4 bases from V and 1 base from J, the junction contained 6 bases not matched to a gene. CDR3 length equals 15 residues. Germline CDR1 and CDR2: MGHRA and YSYEKL. DNA of the CDR3: TGCGCCAGCAGCCGCTCGACAGGGTCGAACACTGAAGCTTTCTTT. This codes for CASSRSTGSNTEAFF.

The V gene is TRBV2, the J gene TRBJ2-7, with D possibly matching TRBD1 (6 bases). V lost 2 bases, J lost 3 bases, and 14 bases lay in between. This CDR3 is built from 15 residues. Looked up from germline, CDR1 is SNHLY and CDR2 is FYNNEI. Here the CDR3 reads CASSERAGESYEQYF. The CDR3 bases are TGTGCCAGCAGTGAAAGGGCAGGGGAAAGCTACGAGCAGTACTTC.

This rearrangement joins TRBV25-1 to TRBJ1-1; D gene uncertain. The V end lost 1 base, the J end lost 5 bases, and 11 bases lay between the germline ends. Per the germline V gene, CDR1 is MGHDK and CDR2 is SYGVNS. The CDR3 sequence is 14 residues long. This CDR3 is CASSESGKWTEAFF. CDR3 nucleotide sequence: TGTGCCAGCAGTGAATCGGGGAAGTGGACTGAAGCTTTCTTT.

The J gene is TRBJ2-7, the V gene TRBV7-9, with D perhaps TRBD2 (6 bases). The germline V and J ends were trimmed by 5 bases and 0 bases, with 20 bases remaining between them. CDR3 length equals 17 residues. Germline V gives CDR1 SEHNR, CDR2 FQNEAQ (reference sequence). The CDR3 is CASSPGGLGRSSYEQYF. CDR3 sequence (DNA): TGTGCCAGCAGCCCCGGCGGATTAGGGAGGAGCTCCTACGAGCAGTACTTC. The full variable domain, completed using reference TRBV7-9 and TRBJ2-7, is DTGVSQNPRHKITKRGQNVTFRCDPISEHNRLYWYRQTLGQGPEFLTYFQNEAQLEKSRLLSDRFSAERPKGSFSTLEIQRTEQGDSAMYLCASSPGGLGRSSYEQYFGPGTRLTVT.

V usage is TRBV25-1 and J usage is TRBJ2-2, with D unclear. The CDR3 covers 14 residues. Germline-derived CDR1 and CDR2 are MGHDK and SYGVNS. Trimming pared 4 bases from V and 3 bases from J, leaving 9 bases between. CDR3 region: CASSAPQDTGELFF. The DNA of the CDR3 is TGTGCCAGCAGTGCTCCGCAGGACACCGGGGAGCTGTTTTTT.

CDR3 nucleotides: TGTGCCAGCAGCAAAGAAGGGGGAAGGTCTGGAAACACCATATATTTT. As protein: CASSKEGGRSGNTIYF. The V gene is TRBV21-1, the J gene TRBJ1-3; the table gives TRBD1 as D, unverified against the DNA. TRBV21-1 is given as a pseudogene. The CDR3 has 16 residues.

The chain employs TRBV7-2 and TRBJ1-1; 7 bases match TRBD1. The germline CDR1 and CDR2 sequences are SGHTA and FQGNSA. The trim removed 5 bases at V and 0 bases at J, leaving 6 bases unmatched. The CDR3 totals 15 residues. The CDR3 nucleotides read TGTGCCAGCAGCCCCGGGACAGCCATGAACACTGAAGCTTTCTTT. Amino acids: CASSPGTAMNTEAFF.

The V call is TRBV10-3, the J call TRBJ2-5; 7 positions match TRBD1. V was pared by 2 bases and J by 5 bases, with 8 bases of the junction left unmatched. The CDR3 has 15 residues. Germline CDR1 and CDR2: ENHRY and SYGVKD. This chain's CDR3 is CAISELLQGFETQYF. CDR3 DNA sequence: TGTGCCATCAGTGAGCTTCTACAGGGGTTTGAGACCCAGTACTTC.

V is TRBV11-2 and J is TRBJ2-7; tentatively, D is TRBD1 (6 bases). Trimming stripped 6 bases from V and 4 bases from J, with 19 bases between. The germline gives CDR1 SGHAT, CDR2 FQNNGV. This CDR3 has 15 residues. The DNA of the CDR3 is TGTGCCAGCAGTCTTAATTTCGGACAGCTATACGAGCAGTACTTC. It yields the protein CASSLNFGQLYEQYF.

This clone was recorded once. The rearrangement links TRBV12-3 or TRBV12-4 to TRBJ1-4; possibly TRBD1 for D (5 bases). CDR3 size: 13 residues. V was cut by 2 bases and J by 8 bases, with 9 bases left in between. CDR3 DNA sequence: TGTGCCAGCAGTTTAAGGGGCAGGGAAAAACTGTTTTTT. It encodes CASSLRGREKLFF.

V usage is TRBV3-1 (or the pseudogene TRBV3-2) and J usage is TRBJ1-5; D unresolved. The CDR3 contains 13 residues. V shed 2 bases and J shed 2 bases, with 4 bases lying between them. Per germline, CDR1 LGHDT and CDR2 YNNKEL (reference sequence). The CDR3 sequence: CASSQQGNQPQHF. DNA of the CDR3: TGTGCCAGCAGCCAACAGGGCAATCAGCCCCAGCATTTT.

The chain employs TRBV19 and TRBJ2-7, with a tentative D call TRBD2 (6 bases). This CDR3 has 14 residues. Germline-derived CDR1 and CDR2 are LNHDA and SQIVND (reference sequence). The V and J ends lost 3 bases and 1 base respectively, with 10 bases between them. DNA for the CDR3: TGTGCCAGTAGTATGGAGGGCGGATCCTACGAGCAGTACTTC. Protein sequence: CASSMEGGSYEQYF.

This clone was seen once. The rearrangement uses TRBV19 and TRBJ2-3; perhaps TRBD1 as D (6 bases). This CDR3 is 13 amino acids long. CDR1 LNHDA and CDR2 SQIVND come from the germline V gene (reference sequence). Trimming took off 6 bases at V and 6 bases at J, with 13 bases between the two ends. CDR3 amino acids: CASSFGQRDTQYF. CDR3 in DNA: TGTGCCAGTAGCTTTGGACAGCGGGATACGCAGTATTTT.

The CDR3 protein is CASSPETGTYEQYF. CDR3 in DNA: TGTGCCAGCTCACCAGAGACAGGAACCTACGAGCAGTACTTC. This chain links TRBV18 with TRBJ2-7; a possible D gene is TRBD1 (6 bases). V lost 2 bases to trimming and J lost 2 bases, with 10 bases between them. The CDR3 has 14 amino acids. The germline V gene has CDR1 KGHSH and CDR2 LQKENI.

The chain links TRBV7-3 to TRBJ2-3; maybe TRBD2 (6 bases). Deletions cut 3 bases from V and 0 bases from J, with 10 bases between. The germline V gene has CDR1 SGHTA and CDR2 FQGTGA. This CDR3 comprises 15 residues. Here the CDR3 reads CASSFQEGSTDTQYF. The CDR3 DNA is TGTGCCAGCAGCTTTCAGGAGGGAAGCACAGATACGCAGTATTTT.

This chain links TRBV29-1 with TRBJ1-1; perhaps TRBD1 as D (6 bases). This CDR3 has 14 residues. The V end was cut by 7 bases, the J end by 3 bases, with 18 bases between. CDR1 is SQVTM, CDR2 ANQGSEA, per germline. CDR3 nucleotides: TGCAGCGCCCACCAGGGGCGGGGGGACACTGAAGCTTTCTTT. This encodes CSAHQGRGDTEAFF.

This clone was seen just once. The chain recombines TRBV27 with TRBJ1-5; possibly TRBD1 for D (6 bases). Germline V gene sequence: CDR1 MNHEY, CDR2 SMNVEV (reference sequence). This CDR3 has 15 amino acids. Trimming took off 2 bases at V and 0 bases at J, with 8 bases between the two ends. Here the CDR3 DNA reads TGTGCCAGCAGTTTAATAGGGGGTAGCAATCAGCCCCAGCATTTT. It specifies CASSLIGGSNQPQHF.

This rearrangement joins TRBV7-2 to TRBJ2-2; 8 bases are a match to TRBD1. CDR3 length equals 15 residues. Trimming at V came to 5 bases and at J to 6 bases, leaving 8 bases not matched to a gene. CDR1 and CDR2 from the germline V gene are SGHTA and FQGNSA. CDR3 amino acids: CASSLRTGHSGELFF. CDR3 bases: TGTGCCAGCAGCCTCAGGACAGGGCACTCCGGGGAGCTGTTTTTT.

The V gene is TRBV3-1 (or the pseudogene TRBV3-2), the J gene TRBJ1-3; D is uncertain. V was pared by 4 bases and J by 5 bases, with 21 bases between. Germline CDR1 LGHDT, CDR2 YNNKEL (reference sequence). This CDR3 has 17 amino acids. CDR3 sequence: CASSLEVPLHARNTIYF. The CDR3, as DNA: TGTGCCAGCAGCCTAGAAGTTCCTTTACACGCACGAAACACCATATATTTT.

The chain recombines TRBV6-2 or TRBV6-3 with TRBJ2-3, with TRBD1 as a possible D gene (5 bases). Germline values: CDR1 MNHEY, CDR2 SVGEGT. This CDR3 has 15 amino acids. V lost 0 bases, J lost 3 bases, and 10 bases lay in between. CDR3 in amino acids: CASSYSSQGTDTQYF. In nucleotides, the CDR3 is TGTGCCAGCAGTTACTCGAGCCAGGGAACAGATACGCAGTATTTT.

The genes are TRBV7-9 and TRBJ1-2; TRBD1 matches at 7 bases. V was clipped by 5 bases and J by 13 bases; unmatched bases: 13. The CDR3 has 13 amino acids. Looked up from germline, CDR1 is SEHNR and CDR2 is FQNEAQ (reference sequence). In nucleotides, the CDR3 is TGTGCCAGCAGCCCCCAGGGGGGAAACGGGGGCACCTTC. Protein: CASSPQGGNGGTF.

V and J are TRBV2 and TRBJ2-5; unclear D gene. The CDR3 runs to 13 residues. Looked up from germline, CDR1 is SNHLY and CDR2 is FYNNEI. Between the trimmed V and J ends, which lost 0 bases and 4 bases, there was a span of 6 bases. In DNA, the CDR3 is TGTGCCAGCAGTGAAGCTCCTTTAGAGACCCAGTACTTC. Its protein is CASSEAPLETQYF.